This T cell receptor beta chain was found in a study of prognosis after radiotherapy for stage I lung cancer. The wider study: There were 13 to 15 patients with newly diagnosed primary stage I lung tumors and a few patients with oligometastatic NSCLC after surgical resection of the primary tumor.

Findings and limits, study-wide: The median unique TCR clone count dropped from roughly 9,900 to 7,200 after stereotactic body radiation therapy.

CDR3 of TCR beta was amplified from genomic DNA via a two-round multiplex PCR. The use of primers specific to each TRBV and TRBJ gene characterized first-round PCR. MiXCR was run by TCRdb on the multiplex PCR reads, yielding one entry per CDR3 protein. The sample records under 50,000 distinct CDR3 sequences, less than 25% being singletons. Details on this clonotype: As yet, its antigen is unknown.

This CDR3 comprises 13 residues. The V gene lost 2 bases and the J gene lost 4 bases, with 8 bases spanning the gap. Free of prior chemotherapy, radiotherapy and other malignancies, all of the patients were also node-negative on CT and PET/CT. This specimen consisted of PBMCs, obtained before or after stereotactic body radiation therapy (not recorded which). The clonotype comes from a donor aged 50 or older with non-small cell lung cancer. The rearrangement links TRBV12-3 or TRBV12-4 to TRBJ1-2; D is undetermined. Here the CDR3 DNA reads TGTGCCAGCAGTTTAAGGTATGCCTATGGCTACACCTTC. Protein product: CASSLRYAYGYTF.